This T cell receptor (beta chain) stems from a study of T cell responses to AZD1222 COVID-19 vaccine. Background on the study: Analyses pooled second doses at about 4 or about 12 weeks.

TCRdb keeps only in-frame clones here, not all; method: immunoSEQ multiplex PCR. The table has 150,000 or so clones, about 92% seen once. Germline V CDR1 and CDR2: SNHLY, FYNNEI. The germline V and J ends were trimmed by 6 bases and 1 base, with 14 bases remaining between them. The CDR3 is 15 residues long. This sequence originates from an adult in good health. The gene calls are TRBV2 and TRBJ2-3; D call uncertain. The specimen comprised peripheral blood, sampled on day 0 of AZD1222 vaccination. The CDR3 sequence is CASRVSESGTDTQYF. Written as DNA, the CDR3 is TGTGCCAGCAGAGTCAGTGAGTCTGGCACAGATACGCAGTATTTT.